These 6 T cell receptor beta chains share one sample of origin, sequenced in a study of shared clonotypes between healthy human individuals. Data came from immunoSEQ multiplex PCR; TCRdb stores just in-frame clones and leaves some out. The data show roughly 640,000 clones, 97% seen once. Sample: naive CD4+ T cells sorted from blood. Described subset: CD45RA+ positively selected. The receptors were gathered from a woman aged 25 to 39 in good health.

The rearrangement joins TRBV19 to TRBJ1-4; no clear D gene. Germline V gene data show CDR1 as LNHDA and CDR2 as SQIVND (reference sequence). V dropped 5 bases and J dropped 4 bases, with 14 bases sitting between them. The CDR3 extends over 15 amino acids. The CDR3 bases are TGTGCCAGTAGTCCTCAACGCGGATTTAATGAAAAACTGTTTTTT. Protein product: CASSPQRGFNEKLFF.

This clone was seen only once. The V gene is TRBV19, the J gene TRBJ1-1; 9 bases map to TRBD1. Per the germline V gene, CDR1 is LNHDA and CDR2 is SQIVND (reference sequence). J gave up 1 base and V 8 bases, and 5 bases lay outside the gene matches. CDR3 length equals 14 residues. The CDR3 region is CASGQGHSNTEAFF. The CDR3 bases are TGTGCCAGTGGACAGGGGCACTCGAACACTGAAGCTTTCTTT.

The CDR3 sequence: CASSQKGLAGRDTQYF. CDR3 bases: TGCGCCAGCAGCCAGAAAGGATTGGCGGGTAGAGATACGCAGTATTTT. The chain uses TRBV4-1 and TRBJ2-3; possible D gene TRBD2, 5 bases. Per the germline V gene, CDR1 is MGHRA and CDR2 is YSYEKL. The CDR3 is 16 amino acids. Trimming shortened V by 3 bases and J by 5 bases, and 18 bases separated the two germline ends.

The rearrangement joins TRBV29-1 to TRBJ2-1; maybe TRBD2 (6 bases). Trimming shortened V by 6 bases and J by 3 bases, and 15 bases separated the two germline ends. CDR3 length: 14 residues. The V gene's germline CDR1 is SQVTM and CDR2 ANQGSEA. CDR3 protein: CSVGGGSDYNEQFF. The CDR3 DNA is TGCAGCGTCGGAGGAGGGAGTGACTACAATGAGCAGTTCTTC.

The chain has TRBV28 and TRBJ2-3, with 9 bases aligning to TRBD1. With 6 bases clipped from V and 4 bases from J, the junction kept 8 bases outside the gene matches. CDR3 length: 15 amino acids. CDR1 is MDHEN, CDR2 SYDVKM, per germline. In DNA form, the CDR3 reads TGTGCCAGCAGACTAGGACAGGGGATACCAGATACGCAGTATTTT. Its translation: CASRLGQGIPDTQYF.

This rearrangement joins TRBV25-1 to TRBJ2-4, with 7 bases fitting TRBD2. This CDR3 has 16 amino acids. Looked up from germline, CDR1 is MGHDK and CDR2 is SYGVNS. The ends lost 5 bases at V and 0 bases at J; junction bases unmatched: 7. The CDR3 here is CASSTLGEGAKNIQYF. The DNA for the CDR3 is TGTGCCAGCAGTACCTTGGGGGAGGGAGCCAAAAACATTCAGTACTTC.